The 11 T cell receptor beta chains given below trace back to one sample, sequenced in a study of response to subunit inactivated influenza vaccine (dated by TCRdb to 2017 to 2018). The library was obtained by RT-PCR. Reads for this sample came from an Illumina HiSeq 2500. TCRdb applied fastp at Q25 and MiXCR to the public reads, then kept only in-frame beta chains. Each CDR3 protein appears once, grouped with its most common genes and DNA. For this sample the table gives hundreds of thousands of distinct CDR3 sequences, of which roughly 14% were detected only once. Of the sample, 5.5% to 8% is held by the ten largest clones. This specimen was PBMCs from blood, taken around two weeks before vaccination. Every receptor here comes from a man over 45 who received an inactivated influenza vaccine. Donor details come from another sample of the same person, matched by shared clones.

This clonotype was observed a few times. The chain recombines TRBV4-1 with TRBJ2-7; D is undetermined. The CDR3 contains 15 residues. Trimming removed 6 bases at V and 3 bases at J, with 18 bases between. The germline V gene has CDR1 MGHRA and CDR2 YSYEKL. The DNA for the CDR3 is TGCGCCAGCAGGCACAAATTTGACTCCGACTACGAGCAGTACTTC. This codes for CASRHKFDSDYEQYF.

For the CDR3, the DNA is TGTGCCAGCAGCTTAACTAGCGGGGAATCACAAGAGACCCAGTACTTC. Translating it yields CASSLTSGESQETQYF. This rearrangement joins TRBV7-8 to TRBJ2-5; 10 positions agree with TRBD2. Germline V CDR1 and CDR2: SGHVS, FQNEAQ. V shed 2 bases, J shed 2 bases, and the junction held 5 bases outside the gene matches. The CDR3 totals 16 residues.

The rearrangement joins TRBV20-1 to TRBJ2-3; TRBD2 matches 11 bases. V shed 0 bases, J shed 0 bases, and the junction held 11 bases outside the gene matches. The CDR3 loop spans 19 amino acids. The germline V gene has CDR1 DFQATT and CDR2 SNEGSKA (reference sequence). In nucleotides, the CDR3 is TGCAGTGCTAGAGACAGCCGGGCTAGCGGGGGGAGAAGCACAGATACGCAGTATTTT. Translated: CSARDSRASGGRSTDTQYF.

V is TRBV5-1 and J is TRBJ2-7, with 13 bases fitting TRBD2. After removal of 3 bases from V and 5 bases from J, the junction contained 5 bases not matched to a gene. There are 15 residues in the CDR3. The germline CDR1 and CDR2 sequences are SGHRS and YFSETQ. CDR3: CASSSTSGRADEQYF. The CDR3 region has the DNA TGCGCCAGCAGCTCCACTAGCGGGAGGGCCGACGAGCAGTACTTC.

The chain couples TRBV28 to TRBJ1-2, with 9 bases that match TRBD1. The V gene's germline CDR1 is MDHEN and CDR2 SYDVKM. CDR3 size: 15 residues. V lost 5 bases, J lost 3 bases, and 7 bases stayed unmatched. CDR3 DNA sequence: TGTGCCAGCAGTACCACAGGGGGCAGTGACTATGGCTACACCTTC. Translation: CASSTTGGSDYGYTF.

This clonotype has a count of ten or more. The rearrangement links TRBV28 to TRBJ1-1; D might be TRBD1 (6 bases). The CDR3 runs 12 residues. Germline V gene lookup returns CDR1 MDHEN and CDR2 SYDVKM. The V and J ends lost 3 bases and 12 bases respectively, with 14 bases between them. The CDR3 nucleotides are TGTGCCAGCAGTTTTGGGACACAAGAACCTTTCTTT. This translates into CASSFGTQEPFF.

The CDR3 here is CASSQEPGLHMGEQYF. The CDR3, as DNA: TGCGCCAGCAGCCAAGAGCCGGGACTTCACATGGGCGAGCAGTACTTC. The chain employs TRBV4-3 and TRBJ2-7; perhaps TRBD2 as D (6 bases). The V gene's germline CDR1 is LGHNA and CDR2 YSLEER. This CDR3 region has 16 residues. Trimming removed 0 bases from V and 6 bases from J, with 18 bases in between.

The V call is TRBV12-3 or TRBV12-4, the J call TRBJ1-5; 9 bases are shared with TRBD1. The trim removed 4 bases at V and 7 bases at J, leaving 5 bases unmatched. This CDR3 is 14 amino acids long. CDR3 DNA sequence: TGTGCCAGCAGTTACCGGGACAGGGAACAGCCCCAGCATTTT. Amino acids: CASSYRDREQPQHF.

This clonotype occurred a few times. The chain couples TRBV7-8 to TRBJ1-1, with a tentative D call TRBD1 (5 bases). The CDR3 is 16 amino acids. The V end lost 5 bases, the J end lost 0 bases, and 16 bases lay between the germline ends. From germline, CDR1 is SGHVS and CDR2 FQNEAQ. CDR3 sequence: CASSMEAGSMNTEAFF. CDR3 in DNA: TGTGCCAGCAGCATGGAGGCAGGGTCCATGAACACTGAAGCTTTCTTT.

There are a few counts of this clonotype. The chain joins TRBV6-5 to TRBJ1-5, with D possibly TRBD1 on 5 matching bases. CDR3 length equals 17 residues. Deletions cut 0 bases from V and 0 bases from J, with 12 bases between. CDR1 MNHEY and CDR2 SVGAGI come from the germline V gene. The CDR3 DNA reads as TGTGCCAGCAGTTACTCGAGGGGACGGCTTAGCAATCAGCCCCAGCATTTT. Protein product: CASSYSRGRLSNQPQHF.

This clonotype was counted only a few times. The chain carries TRBV6-1 and TRBJ2-7; maybe TRBD1 (5 bases). In germline, CDR1 is MNHNS, CDR2 SASEGT. V was trimmed by 7 bases and J by 2 bases, leaving 12 bases between them. The CDR3 consists of 13 residues. In nucleotides, the CDR3 is TGTGCCAGCAAGGACATACTCACCTACGAGCAGTACTTC. This encodes CASKDILTYEQYF.